The rows below give T cell receptor beta chains drawn from one sample of a study of blood T cell repertoires in COVID-19. Sequencing was performed with immunoSEQ multiplex PCR; in TCRdb, only in-frame clones are kept and a portion is missing. The table lists around 180,000 clones, more than 75% of them singletons. The sample was PBMCs or T cells enriched from blood (not recorded which). Source of these receptors: a woman aged 50 to 60 with acute COVID-19. Both conserved end residues are trimmed from each CDR3.

J gene: TRBJ2-5; V gene: TRBV6-6; CDR3 protein: ASSYPSGTGGETQY
J gene: TRBJ1-2; V gene: TRBV9; CDR3 protein: ASSVQQGDGT
J gene: TRBJ1-5; V gene: TRBV28; CDR3 protein: ASTSGQGDQPQH
J gene: TRBJ2-1; V gene: TRBV7-9; CDR3 protein: ASSLAEGDEQF
J gene: TRBJ1-1; V gene: TRBV6-5; CDR3 protein: ASSPRTENTEAF
J gene: TRBJ1-5; V gene: TRBV3-1/TRBV3-2; CDR3 protein: ASSTGQGSNQPQH
J gene: TRBJ2-5; V gene: TRBV5-6; CDR3 protein: ASSSLTTETQY
J gene: TRBJ1-6; V gene: TRBV18; CDR3 protein: ASSPARAPGSPLH
J gene: TRBJ1-5; V gene: TRBV30; CDR3 protein: AWRRDNQPQH
J gene: TRBJ2-3; V gene: TRBV11-1; CDR3 protein: ASSFSPVADTQY
J gene: TRBJ2-1; V gene: TRBV9; CDR3 protein: ASSVVYNEQF
J gene: TRBJ2-1; V gene: TRBV3-1/TRBV3-2; CDR3 protein: ASSQAGRESQF
J gene: TRBJ1-1; V gene: TRBV6-2/TRBV6-3; CDR3 protein: ASSLQGRNTEAF
J gene: TRBJ1-1; V gene: TRBV19; CDR3 protein: ASSGGRSEAF
J gene: TRBJ2-1; V gene: TRBV5-1; CDR3 protein: ASSSTTVLATYNEQF
J gene: TRBJ2-5; V gene: TRBV18; CDR3 protein: ASSRIQGPQETQY
J gene: TRBJ1-2; V gene: TRBV30; CDR3 protein: AWSGGGLGGYT
J gene: TRBJ1-6; V gene: TRBV6-5; CDR3 protein: ASKTEPSYNSPLH
J gene: TRBJ1-5; V gene: TRBV5-8; CDR3 protein: ASSPIIGQGDQPQH
J gene: TRBJ2-1; V gene: TRBV3-1/TRBV3-2; CDR3 protein: ASSLRGAGDNEQF
J gene: TRBJ1-3; V gene: TRBV7-2; CDR3 protein: ASSHDGSSGNTIY
J gene: TRBJ2-3; V gene: TRBV28; CDR3 protein: ASRDRGEADTQY
J gene: TRBJ2-6; V gene: TRBV7-9; CDR3 protein: ASSPQGGANVLT
J gene: TRBJ2-1; V gene: TRBV13; CDR3 protein: ASSEGLAPAYNEQF
J gene: TRBJ2-2; V gene: TRBV7-9; CDR3 protein: ASSAQLAPKFGELF
J gene: TRBJ2-6; V gene: TRBV11-3; CDR3 protein: ASSPQGAITGANVLT
J gene: TRBJ1-2; V gene: TRBV7-9; CDR3 protein: ASSWGQGVRDYGYT
J gene: TRBJ2-3; V gene: TRBV5-1; CDR3 protein: ASRPTSGGFTDTQY
J gene: TRBJ2-5; V gene: TRBV28; CDR3 protein: ASSQAGARPQRETQY
J gene: TRBJ2-1; V gene: TRBV4-3; CDR3 protein: ASSQDSVAGNEQF
J gene: TRBJ2-6; V gene: TRBV19; CDR3 protein: ATRGSGANVLT
J gene: TRBJ1-3; V gene: TRBV28; CDR3 protein: ASRRGSSGNTIY
J gene: TRBJ1-2; V gene: TRBV5-4; CDR3 protein: ASSLAKGANYGYT
J gene: TRBJ1-1; V gene: TRBV5-1; CDR3 protein: ASSLGGRALSEAF
J gene: TRBJ2-3; V gene: TRBV6-4; CDR3 protein: ASSEDGGPDTQY
J gene: TRBJ2-1; V gene: TRBV7-7; CDR3 protein: ASSPRLAGGPGNEQF
J gene: TRBJ1-6; V gene: TRBV7-8; CDR3 protein: ASSLTGGYNSPLH
J gene: TRBJ1-2; V gene: TRBV9; CDR3 protein: ASSEAKAMGGYT
J gene: TRBJ1-5; V gene: TRBV19; CDR3 protein: ASSIVGRNQPQH
J gene: TRBJ1-1; V gene: TRBV4-1; CDR3 protein: ASSPYGGNTEAF
J gene: TRBJ1-5; V gene: TRBV18; CDR3 protein: ASSSKGDSQPQH
J gene: TRBJ1-5; V gene: TRBV2; CDR3 protein: ASGGQGSTHQPQH
J gene: TRBJ1-1; V gene: TRBV5-1; CDR3 protein: ASSLQGARDTEAF
J gene: TRBJ1-2; V gene: TRBV4-1; CDR3 protein: ASSPTADSLYGYT
J gene: TRBJ1-6; V gene: TRBV7-9; CDR3 protein: ASSFTETGSKTPLH
J gene: TRBJ1-2; V gene: TRBV10-3; CDR3 protein: AISESFEGADGYT
J gene: TRBJ1-1; V gene: TRBV19; CDR3 protein: ASRETGGGTEAF